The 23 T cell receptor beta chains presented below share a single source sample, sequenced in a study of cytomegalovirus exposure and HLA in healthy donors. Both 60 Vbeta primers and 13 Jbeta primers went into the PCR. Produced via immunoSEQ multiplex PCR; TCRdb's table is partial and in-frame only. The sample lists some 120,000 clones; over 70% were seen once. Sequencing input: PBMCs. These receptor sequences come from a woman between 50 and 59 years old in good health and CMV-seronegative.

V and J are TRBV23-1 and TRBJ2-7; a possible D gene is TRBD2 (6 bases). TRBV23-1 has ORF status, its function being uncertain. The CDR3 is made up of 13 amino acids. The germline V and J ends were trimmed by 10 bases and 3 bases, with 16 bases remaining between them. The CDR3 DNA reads TGCGCCACCCGGGGGAACCCTCACTACGAGCAGTACTTC. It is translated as CATRGNPHYEQYF.

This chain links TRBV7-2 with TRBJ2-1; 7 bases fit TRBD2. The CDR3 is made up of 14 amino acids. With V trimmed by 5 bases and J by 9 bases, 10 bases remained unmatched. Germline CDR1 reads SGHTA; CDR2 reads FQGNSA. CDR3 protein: CASSPRQLATEQFF. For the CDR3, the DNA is TGTGCCAGCAGCCCCCGCCAACTAGCGACTGAGCAGTTCTTC. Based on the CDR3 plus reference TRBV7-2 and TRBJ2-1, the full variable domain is GAGVSQSPSNKVTEKGKDVELRCDPISGHTALYWYRQSLGQGLEFLIYFQGNSAPDKSGLPSDRFSAERTGGSVSTLTIQRTQQEDSAVYLCASSPRQLATEQFFGPGTRLTVL.

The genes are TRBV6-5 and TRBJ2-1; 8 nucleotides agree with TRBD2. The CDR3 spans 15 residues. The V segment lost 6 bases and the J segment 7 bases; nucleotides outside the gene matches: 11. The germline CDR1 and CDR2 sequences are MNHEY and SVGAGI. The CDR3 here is CASSDGSGEGNEQFF. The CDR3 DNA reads TGTGCCAGCAGCGACGGTAGCGGGGAGGGGAATGAGCAGTTCTTC.

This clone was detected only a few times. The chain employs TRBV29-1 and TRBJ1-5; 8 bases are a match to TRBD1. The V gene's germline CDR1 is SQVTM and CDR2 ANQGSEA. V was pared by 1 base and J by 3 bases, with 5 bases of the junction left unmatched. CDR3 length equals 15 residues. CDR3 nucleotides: TGCAGCGTTGAAGCGACAGGGGAACCCAATCAGCCCCAGCATTTT. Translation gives CSVEATGEPNQPQHF.

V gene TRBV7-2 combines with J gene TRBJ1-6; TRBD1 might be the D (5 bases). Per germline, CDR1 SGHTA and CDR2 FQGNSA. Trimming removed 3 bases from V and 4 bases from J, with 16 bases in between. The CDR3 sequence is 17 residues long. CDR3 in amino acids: CASSLTGTGEYNSPLHF. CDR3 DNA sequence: TGTGCCAGCAGCTTGACCGGGACGGGAGAGTATAATTCACCCCTCCACTTT.

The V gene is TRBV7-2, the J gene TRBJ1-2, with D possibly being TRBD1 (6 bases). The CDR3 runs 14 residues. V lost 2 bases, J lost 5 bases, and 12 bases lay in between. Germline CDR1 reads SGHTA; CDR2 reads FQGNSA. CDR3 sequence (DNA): TGTGCCAGCAGCTTAAGGGGGAGAGGGTATGGCTACACCTTC. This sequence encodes CASSLRGRGYGYTF.

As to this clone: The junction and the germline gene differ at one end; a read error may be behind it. The CDR3 coding sequence is TGTTCCAGCAGCTTAGGGGGACAGGACACCTTC. It translates to CSSSLGGQDTF. This rearrangement joins TRBV7-9 to TRBJ1-2, with 8 nucleotides matching TRBD1. This CDR3 comprises 11 residues. CDR1 and CDR2 from the germline V gene are SEHNR and FQNEAQ (reference sequence).

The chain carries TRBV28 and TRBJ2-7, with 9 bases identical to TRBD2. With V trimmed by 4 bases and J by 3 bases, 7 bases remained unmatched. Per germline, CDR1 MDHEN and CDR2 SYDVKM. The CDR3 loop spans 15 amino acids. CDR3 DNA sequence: TGTGCCAGCAGTTCCGGGACTAGCTCCAACTACGAGCAGTACTTC. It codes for CASSSGTSSNYEQYF.

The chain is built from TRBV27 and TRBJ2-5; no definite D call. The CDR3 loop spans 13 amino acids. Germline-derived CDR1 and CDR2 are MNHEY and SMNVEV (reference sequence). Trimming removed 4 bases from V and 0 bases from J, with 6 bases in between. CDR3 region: CASSSLYQETQYF. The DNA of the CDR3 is TGTGCCAGCAGTTCACTATACCAAGAGACCCAGTACTTC.

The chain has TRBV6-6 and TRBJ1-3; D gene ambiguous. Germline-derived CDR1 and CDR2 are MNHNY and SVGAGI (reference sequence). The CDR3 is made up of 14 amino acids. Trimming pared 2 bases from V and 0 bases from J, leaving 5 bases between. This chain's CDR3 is CASSYVSSGNTIYF. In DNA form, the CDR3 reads TGTGCCAGCAGTTACGTCAGCTCTGGAAACACCATATATTTT.

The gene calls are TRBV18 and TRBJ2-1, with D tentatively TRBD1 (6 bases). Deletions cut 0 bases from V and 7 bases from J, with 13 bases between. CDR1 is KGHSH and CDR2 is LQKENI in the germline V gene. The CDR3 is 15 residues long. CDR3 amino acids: CASSPPQGGRNEQFF. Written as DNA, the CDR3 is TGTGCCAGCTCACCACCTCAAGGGGGTCGGAATGAGCAGTTCTTC.

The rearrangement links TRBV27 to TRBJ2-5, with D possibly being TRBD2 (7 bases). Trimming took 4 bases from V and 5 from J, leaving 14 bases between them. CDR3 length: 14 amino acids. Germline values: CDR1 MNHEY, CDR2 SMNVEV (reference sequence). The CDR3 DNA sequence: TGTGCCAGCAGTTACGGGACGGGGGGCGAGACCCAGTACTTC. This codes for CASSYGTGGETQYF.

The DNA for the CDR3 is TGTGCCAGCAGCCCCCGGGGTGGAGGGAGACGGACAGATACGCAGTATTTT. Its protein product is CASSPRGGGRRTDTQYF. The chain links TRBV21-1 to TRBJ2-3; no check of the table's D call, TRBD2, against the DNA was made. TRBV21-1 is described as a pseudogene. The CDR3 is 17 amino acids.

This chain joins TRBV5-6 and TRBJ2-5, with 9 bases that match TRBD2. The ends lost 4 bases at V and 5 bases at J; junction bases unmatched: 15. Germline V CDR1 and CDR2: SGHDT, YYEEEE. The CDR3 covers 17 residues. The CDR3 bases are TGTGCCAGCAGCCAAAGGGGGCGTAGCGGGGGTGTCGAGACCCAGTACTTC. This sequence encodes CASSQRGRSGGVETQYF.

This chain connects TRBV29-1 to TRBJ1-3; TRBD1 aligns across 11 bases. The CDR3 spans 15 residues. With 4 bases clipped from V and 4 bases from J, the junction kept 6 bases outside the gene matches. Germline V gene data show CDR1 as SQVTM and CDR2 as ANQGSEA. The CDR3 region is CSVGVGQGAGNTIYF. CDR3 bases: TGCAGCGTTGGGGTAGGACAGGGGGCCGGAAACACCATATATTTT.

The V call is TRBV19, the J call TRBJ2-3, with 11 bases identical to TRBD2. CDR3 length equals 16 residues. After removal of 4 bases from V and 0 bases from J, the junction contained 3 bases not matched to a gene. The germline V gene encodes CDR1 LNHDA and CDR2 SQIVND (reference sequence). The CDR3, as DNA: TGTGCCAGTAGTAGGTGGACTAGCGGGAGCACAGATACGCAGTATTTT. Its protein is CASSRWTSGSTDTQYF.

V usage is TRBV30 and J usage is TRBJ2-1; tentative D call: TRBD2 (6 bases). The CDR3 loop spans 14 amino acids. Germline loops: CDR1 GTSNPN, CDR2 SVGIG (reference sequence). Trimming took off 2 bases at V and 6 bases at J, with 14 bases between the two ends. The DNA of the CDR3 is TGTGCCTGGAGTTCCGGGACTCCATTCAATGAGCAGTTCTTC. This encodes CAWSSGTPFNEQFF.

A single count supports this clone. In DNA, the CDR3 is TGTGCCAGCAGCTTGGCCGCGTTGTACTACGAGCAGTACTTC. Protein product: CASSLAALYYEQYF. The V gene is TRBV5-5, the J gene TRBJ2-7; unclear D gene. The length of the CDR3 is 14 residues. Trimming removed 0 bases from V and 3 bases from J, with 10 bases in between. The germline CDR1 and CDR2 sequences are SGHKS and YYEKEE (reference sequence).

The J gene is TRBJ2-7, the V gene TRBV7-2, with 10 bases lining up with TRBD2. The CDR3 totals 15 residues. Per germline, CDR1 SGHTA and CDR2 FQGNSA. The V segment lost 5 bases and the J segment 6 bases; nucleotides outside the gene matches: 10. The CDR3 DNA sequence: TGTGCCAGCAGCAAAAACCCTAGCGGGAGAAGCGAGCAGTACTTC. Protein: CASSKNPSGRSEQYF.

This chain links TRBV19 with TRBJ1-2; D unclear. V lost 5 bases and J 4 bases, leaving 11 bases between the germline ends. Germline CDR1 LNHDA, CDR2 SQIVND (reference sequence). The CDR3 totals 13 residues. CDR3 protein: CASSGGSAYGYTF. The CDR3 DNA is TGTGCCAGTAGTGGAGGAAGTGCCTATGGCTACACCTTC.

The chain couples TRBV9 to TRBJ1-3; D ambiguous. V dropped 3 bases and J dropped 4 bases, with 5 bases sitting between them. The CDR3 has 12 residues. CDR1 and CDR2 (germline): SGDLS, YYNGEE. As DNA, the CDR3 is TGTGCCAGCAGCGGACTGGGAAACACCATATATTTT. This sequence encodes CASSGLGNTIYF.

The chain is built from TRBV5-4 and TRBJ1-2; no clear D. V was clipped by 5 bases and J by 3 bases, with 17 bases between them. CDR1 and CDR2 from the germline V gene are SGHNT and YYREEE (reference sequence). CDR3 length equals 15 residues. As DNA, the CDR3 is TGTGCCAGCAGTTCAGCTAGCGCGGGCGACTATGGCTACACCTTC. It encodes CASSSASAGDYGYTF.

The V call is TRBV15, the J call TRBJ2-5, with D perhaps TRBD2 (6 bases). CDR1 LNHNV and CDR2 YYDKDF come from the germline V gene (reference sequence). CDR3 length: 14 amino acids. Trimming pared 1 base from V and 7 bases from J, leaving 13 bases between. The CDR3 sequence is CATSRGRDGGTQYF. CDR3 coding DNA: TGTGCCACCAGCAGAGGCAGGGACGGGGGGACCCAGTACTTC.